This passage covers 32 T cell receptor beta chains from one sample sequenced in a study of CDR3 diversity in severe acne. MiXCR was run by TCRdb on the PCR reads, yielding one entry per CDR3 protein. The sample consists of about 93,000 distinct CDR3 sequences, 45% to 50% of them appearing once. Sequenced sample: blood. These TCRs come from a male donor in good health, serving as a control.

This clonotype was detected a few times. This chain joins TRBV29-1 and TRBJ1-2, with 8 bases lining up with TRBD1. Germline V gene data show CDR1 as SQVTM and CDR2 as ANQGSEA. The V gene end was trimmed by 3 bases and the J gene end by 4 bases; junction bases not matched to a gene: 13. This CDR3 has 16 amino acids. The CDR3 DNA is TGCAGCGTTGAGCACACCCCTGACAGGGGAGGCTATGGCTACACCTTC. It encodes CSVEHTPDRGGYGYTF.

This chain's CDR3 is CATARGNTGELFF. CDR3 nucleotides: TGTGCCACCGCGAGGGGGAACACCGGGGAGCTGTTTTTT. The V gene is TRBV7-6, the J gene TRBJ2-2; D could derive from TRBD1 or TRBD2 (5 bases each). Trimming pared 10 bases from V and 1 base from J, leaving 10 bases between. The CDR3 is 13 residues long. Germline loops: CDR1 SGHVS, CDR2 FNYEAQ. Filled out from reference TRBV7-6 and TRBJ2-2, the complete variable domain reads GAGVSQSPRYKVTKRGQDVALRCDPISGHVSLYWYRQALGQGPEFLTYFNYEAQQDKSGLPNDRFSAERPEGSISTLTIQRTEQRDSAMYRCATARGNTGELFFGEGSRLTVL.

The CDR3 nucleotides read TGTGCCAGCAGTCCCGGGACAGGGGAATACGAGCAGTACTTC. This translates into CASSPGTGEYEQYF. This rearrangement joins TRBV28 to TRBJ2-7, with TRBD1 matching over 10 bases. CDR1 is MDHEN and CDR2 is SYDVKM in the germline V gene. The CDR3 is 14 residues long. The V and J ends lost 5 bases and 4 bases, in that order; junction bases with no gene match: 5. Full variable domain (outside the CDR3, taken from reference TRBV28 and TRBJ2-7): DVKVTQSSRYLVKRTGEKVFLECVQDMDHENMFWYRQDPGLGLRLIYFSYDVKMKEKGDIPEGYSVSREKKERFSLILESASTNQTSMYLCASSPGTGEYEQYFGPGTRLTVT.

Worth noting for this clonotype: Its ends do not fully match the called genes, so a read error is possible. The gene calls are TRBV19 and TRBJ1-1, with D perhaps matching TRBD1 (5 bases). This CDR3 is 14 amino acids long. The germline V gene has CDR1 LNHDA and CDR2 SQIVND (reference sequence). The CDR3 DNA sequence: TGTGCCAATAGTATGCCCAGGGTGAACGCTGAAGCTTTCTTT. It encodes CANSMPRVNAEAFF. Complete variable domain (other parts from reference TRBV19 and TRBJ1-1): DGGITQSPKYLFRKEGQNVTLSCEQNLNHDAMYWYRQDPGQGLRLIYYSQIVNDFQKGDIAEGYSVSREKKESFPLTVTSAQKNPTAFYLCANSMPRVNAEAFFGQGTRLTVV.

The genes are TRBV20-1 and TRBJ1-1; 9 nucleotides line up with TRBD1. Trimming cost V 3 bases and J 0 bases; bases outside gene matches: 14. The CDR3 spans 18 residues. Germline V gives CDR1 DFQATT, CDR2 SNEGSKA (reference sequence). The CDR3 reads CSASLRRRQGGMNTEAFF. CDR3 sequence (DNA): TGCAGTGCTAGTCTTCGTAGGCGACAGGGGGGGATGAACACTGAAGCTTTCTTT.

This clonotype was detected ten times or more. This CDR3 is CASSQGPGVTNEKLFF. CDR3 sequence (DNA): TGCGCCAGCAGCCAAGGCCCCGGGGTGACTAATGAAAAACTGTTTTTT. This sequence joins TRBV4-1 and TRBJ1-4; D is undetermined. Germline-derived CDR1 and CDR2 are MGHRA and YSYEKL. V was clipped by 1 base and J by 2 bases, with 11 bases between them. This CDR3 contains 16 residues.

The gene calls are TRBV4-2 and TRBJ2-1, with 12 bases matching TRBD2. CDR3 length: 15 residues. The V segment lost 6 bases and the J segment 10 bases; nucleotides outside the gene matches: 10. From germline, CDR1 is LGHNA and CDR2 YNFKEQ. This CDR3 is CASRSSLAGGVEQFF. CDR3 nucleotide sequence: TGTGCCAGCAGGAGCAGTCTAGCGGGGGGGGTCGAGCAGTTCTTC.

As to this clonotype: Its ends do not fully match the called genes, so a read error is possible. This chain connects TRBV29-1 to TRBJ1-4, with D perhaps TRBD1 (5 bases). The CDR3 sequence is 13 residues long. Germline assignment: CDR1 SQVTM and CDR2 ANQGSEA. Here the CDR3 reads CLAGGEANEKLFF. Written as DNA, the CDR3 is TGTCTCGCGGGGGGGGAGGCTAATGAAAAACTGTTTTTT.

This clonotype was found a few times. This CDR3 fails to terminate in the conserved phenylalanine or tryptophan, so it likely reflects a read error. The DNA is omitted, as the CDR3 cannot be located on it reliably, and the CDR3 follows TCRdb's listing. This chain joins TRBV27 and TRBJ2-7; the tabulated D call, TRBD1, remains unverified against the DNA. The CDR3 numbers 9 amino acids, ends counted. Per germline, CDR1 MNHEY and CDR2 SMNVEV (reference sequence). CDR3 in amino acids: CASSFGRDL.

This clonotype was seen a single time. The chain couples TRBV4-1 to TRBJ2-2; TRBD1 agrees at 8 bases. The V segment lost 8 bases and the J segment 1 base; nucleotides outside the gene matches: 6. This CDR3 region has 15 residues. The germline gives CDR1 MGHRA, CDR2 YSYEKL. Written as DNA, the CDR3 is TGCGCCAGCGGTAGGACAGGGAGGAACACCGGGGAGCTGTTTTTT. Encoded protein: CASGRTGRNTGELFF.

CDR3 bases: TGTGCCAGCAGCGCCAGGGGGCGAGCGGATGAGCAGTTCTTC. It translates to CASSARGRADEQFF. The chain recombines TRBV7-9 with TRBJ2-1, with 8 bases that match TRBD1. In germline, CDR1 is SEHNR, CDR2 FQNEAQ (reference sequence). With V trimmed by 5 bases and J by 8 bases, 8 bases remained unmatched. This CDR3 is built from 14 residues. Supplemented by reference TRBV7-9 and TRBJ2-1, the full variable domain reads DTGVSQNPRHKITKRGQNVTFRCDPISEHNRLYWYRQTLGQGPEFLTYFQNEAQLEKSRLLSDRFSAERPKGSFSTLEIQRTEQGDSAMYLCASSARGRADEQFFGPGTRLTVL.

In this sample, this clonotype turned up a few times. No DNA is shown, since the ends of the CDR3 on it are uncertain; the CDR3 is the one TCRdb lists. The chain joins TRBV7-9 to TRBJ2-1; TRBD2 is taken as the D call from the table, unchecked against the DNA. Germline V gene sequence: CDR1 SEHNR, CDR2 FQNEAQ (reference sequence). The CDR3 numbers 23 amino acids, ends counted. The chain's CDR3 is CASSFYICSASPFTSGDTNEQFF.

V and J are TRBV5-1 and TRBJ1-6; D gene uncertain. Per the germline V gene, CDR1 is SGHRS and CDR2 is YFSETQ. The ends were cut back, 2 bases at V and 8 bases at J, with 11 bases in the middle. The CDR3 totals 14 residues. This CDR3 reads CASSFGTRDSPLHF. The CDR3 DNA reads as TGCGCCAGCAGCTTCGGAACAAGGGATTCACCCCTCCACTTT.

This chain links TRBV12-3 or TRBV12-4 with TRBJ1-1; 8 nucleotides line up with TRBD1. There are 15 residues in the CDR3. J was trimmed by 4 bases and V by 4 bases; bases with no gene match: 8. The CDR3 region has the DNA TGTGCCAGCAGTTCCCTACAGGGGACAGGCACTGAAGCTTTCTTT. It is translated as CASSSLQGTGTEAFF.

This clonotype has at least ten counts. CDR3 residues: CASSYVAGGPYNEQFF. As DNA, the CDR3 is TGTGCCAGCAGTTATGTAGCGGGAGGGCCCTACAATGAGCAGTTCTTC. The rearrangement joins TRBV6-5 to TRBJ2-1, with 11 bases identical to TRBD2. Looked up from germline, CDR1 is MNHEY and CDR2 is SVGAGI. The CDR3 consists of 16 residues. V lost 3 bases, J lost 2 bases, and 3 bases stayed unmatched.

Ten or more counts support this clonotype. The chain employs TRBV3-1 and TRBJ2-5; TRBD2 aligns across 9 bases. Per the germline V gene, CDR1 is LGHDT and CDR2 is YNNKEL (reference sequence). The CDR3 length is 16 residues. The ends lost 3 bases at V and 4 bases at J; junction bases unmatched: 9. The CDR3 DNA sequence: TGTGCCAGCAGCCAGGGGGGGGCGACTAGCGGAGAGACCCAGTACTTC. Protein sequence: CASSQGGATSGETQYF.

The chain recombines TRBV7-9 with TRBJ1-5; 7 positions match TRBD1. CDR3 length: 14 residues. Germline V gives CDR1 SEHNR, CDR2 FQNEAQ (reference sequence). The V gene end was trimmed by 5 bases and the J gene end by 6 bases; junction bases not matched to a gene: 7. CDR3 protein: CASSPTGATQPQHF. The CDR3, as DNA: TGTGCCAGCAGCCCTACAGGGGCGACTCAGCCCCAGCATTTT.

This chain links TRBV7-9 with TRBJ1-5; no clear D. V was pared by 1 base and J by 2 bases, with 3 bases between. CDR1 and CDR2 (germline): SEHNR, FQNEAQ (reference sequence). CDR3 length: 13 residues. This CDR3 reads CASSLERNQPQHF. In nucleotides, the CDR3 is TGTGCCAGCAGCTTAGAACGCAATCAGCCCCAGCATTTT.

This chain links TRBV20-1 with TRBJ2-5, with D possibly matching TRBD2 (6 bases). V was trimmed by 1 base and J by 4 bases, leaving 13 bases between them. CDR3 length equals 14 residues. Germline V gene sequence: CDR1 DFQATT, CDR2 SNEGSKA (reference sequence). The CDR3 DNA follows: TGCAGTGCTAGAGCCAGGGAGGTAGCAGAGACCCAGTACTTC. Its protein is CSARAREVAETQYF.

This clonotype is medium-sized. The genes are TRBV6-5 and TRBJ2-7, with D perhaps assigned TRBD1 or TRBD2 (5 bases each). Germline-derived CDR1 and CDR2 are MNHEY and SVGAGI. There are 16 residues in the CDR3. With 0 bases removed from V and 0 bases from J, the gap between germline ends came to 12 bases. The CDR3 bases are TGTGCCAGCAGTTACTCGAGGGGCTACCGCTCCTACGAGCAGTACTTC. Translated: CASSYSRGYRSYEQYF.

Turning to this clonotype: As the CDR3 is not closed by the conserved phenylalanine or tryptophan, this likely results from a read error. J is TRBJ2-7 and V is TRBV25-1; D is possibly TRBD1 (6 bases). This CDR3 comprises 12 residues. CDR1 is MGHDK, CDR2 SYGVNS, per germline. V was pared by 4 bases and J by 6 bases, with 10 bases between. The CDR3 protein is CASSARGGEQYL. CDR3 in DNA: TGTGCCAGCAGTGCTCGAGGGGGCGAGCAGTACCTC.

The genes are TRBV3-1 and TRBJ1-6; D unresolved. Germline V gives CDR1 LGHDT, CDR2 YNNKEL (reference sequence). CDR3 length: 14 amino acids. Trimming removed 0 bases at V and 7 bases at J, with 7 bases between. The CDR3 nucleotides are TGTGCCAGCAGCCAAGATCTTGGGAATTCACCCCTCCACTTT. This sequence encodes CASSQDLGNSPLHF.

This clonotype was seen only a few times. The chain employs TRBV13 and TRBJ1-2; no definite D call. The V gene lost 8 bases and the J gene lost 1 base, with 14 bases spanning the gap. The CDR3 length is 14 residues. Germline V gene lookup returns CDR1 PRHDT and CDR2 FYEKMQ (reference sequence). The DNA of the CDR3 is TGTGCCAGCGAAGGGCGGGGAAGTAACTATGGCTACACCTTC. It encodes CASEGRGSNYGYTF.

This clonotype occurred once. CDR3 amino acids: CATRDRVGETQYF. The CDR3 coding sequence is TGTGCCACCAGGGACAGGGTAGGAGAGACCCAGTACTTC. V usage is TRBV24-1 and J usage is TRBJ2-5, with 8 nucleotides matching TRBD1. Looked up from germline, CDR1 is KGHDR and CDR2 is SFDVKD. There are 13 residues in the CDR3. Trimming at V came to 7 bases and at J to 4 bases, leaving 4 bases not matched to a gene.

In the case of this clonotype: The CDR3 carries no conserved terminal phenylalanine or tryptophan, so it likely arises from a read error. The CDR3 loop is CASSFSLRDEDAEAFL. CDR3 DNA sequence: TGCGCCAGCAGCTTCTCCCTAAGGGATGAAGACGCTGAAGCTTTCTTA. The J gene is TRBJ1-1, the V gene TRBV11-2; unclear D gene. Germline V gives CDR1 SGHAT, CDR2 FQNNGV. The CDR3 extends over 16 amino acids.

This clonotype was found many times. The chain is built from TRBV20-1 and TRBJ2-7, with a weak D call TRBD1 (6 bases). Per the germline V gene, CDR1 is DFQATT and CDR2 is SNEGSKA (reference sequence). Trimming stripped 1 base from V and 4 bases from J, with 14 bases between. The CDR3 consists of 14 residues. The CDR3 is CSARALGAGYEQYF. The CDR3 nucleotides read TGCAGTGCTAGAGCGCTGGGGGCAGGGTACGAGCAGTACTTC.

On this clonotype itself: A much larger clone is a single base away; this may be a read error. The rearrangement joins TRBV20-1 to TRBJ1-4; D not resolved. The CDR3 is 13 residues long. Germline CDR1 DFQATT, CDR2 SNEGSKA (reference sequence). The CDR3 loop is CSARGPYNEKLLF. Written as DNA, the CDR3 is TGCAGTGCCCGAGGGCCTTATAATGAAAAACTGCTTTTT.

This clonotype has just a few counts. The chain is built from TRBV29-1 and TRBJ2-7, with D perhaps matching TRBD2 (6 bases). V was pared by 3 bases and J by 1 base, with 10 bases between. CDR3 length equals 13 residues. Germline CDR1 and CDR2: SQVTM and ANQGSEA. The DNA of the CDR3 is TGCAGCGTTGAGTCTGGGAGGTCCTACGAGCAGTACTTC. Protein: CSVESGRSYEQYF.

This chain links TRBV4-1 with TRBJ2-7; 8 nucleotides line up with TRBD2. The CDR3 totals 15 residues. The V gene end was trimmed by 4 bases and the J gene end by 2 bases; junction bases not matched to a gene: 7. Germline V gene data show CDR1 as MGHRA and CDR2 as YSYEKL. This chain's CDR3 is CASSPPEGLAYEQYF. The CDR3, as DNA: TGCGCCAGCAGCCCCCCCGAGGGACTAGCCTACGAGCAGTACTTC.

The chain is built from TRBV27 and TRBJ1-4; 7 nucleotides align to TRBD1. CDR3 length: 14 amino acids. The J segment lost 7 bases and the V segment lost 4 bases, leaving 6 bases of the junction unmatched. The germline V gene has CDR1 MNHEY and CDR2 SMNVEV (reference sequence). The CDR3 here is CASSSTGEGEKLFF. CDR3 in DNA: TGTGCCAGCAGTTCAACAGGGGAGGGTGAAAAACTGTTTTTT.

This clonotype has a single count. An end of the junction differs from the germline gene, which may be a read error. The chain couples TRBV3-1 to TRBJ1-4, with a weak D call TRBD1 (6 bases). CDR1 is LGHDT, CDR2 YNNKEL, per germline (reference sequence). The CDR3 covers 13 residues. CDR3 DNA: TGTGGCAGCAGCCAGGGGTTTAGTGAAAAACTGTTTTTT. The encoded protein is CGSSQGFSEKLFF. Looking up the rest from reference TRBV3-1 and TRBJ1-4 gives the full variable domain: DTAVSQTPKYLVTQMGNDKSIKCEQNLGHDTMYWYKQDSKKFLKIMFSYNNKELIINETVPNRFSPKSPDKAHLNLHINSLELGDSAVYFCGSSQGFSEKLFFGSGTQLSVL.

A remark on this clonotype: Since a much larger clone is just one base distant, this may be a read error. The chain employs TRBV12-3 or TRBV12-4 and TRBJ1-1; 8 bases fit TRBD1. The CDR3 has 13 amino acids. V lost 11 bases to trimming and J lost 6 bases; unmatched junction nucleotides: 11. The CDR3 here is CAVGLAGGAEAFF. CDR3 in DNA: TGTGCCGTCGGGCTGGCAGGGGGCGCTGAAGCTTTCTTT.